Below, 18 T cell receptor beta chains from the same sample are listed, as sequenced in a study of a mutant IDH1 vaccine in newly diagnosed glioma. The time point here: week 11, during vaccination. Topical imiquimod accompanied each vaccine dose, which consisted of 300 ug of mutant IDH1 20-mer peptide. Profiled with immunoSEQ multiplex PCR; TCRdb holds only in-frame clones, not every one. The table records 38,000 or so clones, about four fifths of them present only once. No cognate antigen is known for these TCRs. This sample comprised peripheral blood mononuclear cells (PBMCs), obtained from a glioma patient whose treatment included an IDH1 peptide vaccine. Source of these receptors: a woman under 40 with glioma. Some clones in this sample may be carry-over from other donors' samples.

This clone turned up a few times. J is TRBJ1-1 and V is TRBV7-2; 8 positions agree with TRBD1. V shed 6 bases and J 1 base; nucleotides not matched to a gene: 4. The V gene's germline CDR1 is SGHTA and CDR2 FQGNSA. This CDR3 region has 14 residues. The DNA of the CDR3 is TGTGCCAGCAGATTACAGGGGGGGAACACTGAAGCTTTCTTT. Translation gives CASRLQGGNTEAFF.

The chain uses TRBV28 and TRBJ2-7; 8 bases align to TRBD2. CDR3 length: 17 residues. V lost 2 bases, J lost 6 bases, and 15 bases stayed unmatched. Germline V CDR1 and CDR2: MDHEN, SYDVKM. CDR3 in DNA: TGTGCCAGCAGTTTACCGTCTCAGCGGGAGTGGTTCGGCGAGCAGTACTTC. Its protein is CASSLPSQREWFGEQYF. The full variable domain, with the rest looked up from reference TRBV28 and TRBJ2-7, is DVKVTQSSRYLVKRTGEKVFLECVQDMDHENMFWYRQDPGLGLRLIYFSYDVKMKEKGDIPEGYSVSREKKERFSLILESASTNQTSMYLCASSLPSQREWFGEQYFGPGTRLTVT.

This sequence joins TRBV28 and TRBJ1-1; weak D call: TRBD1 (5 bases). Per the germline V gene, CDR1 is MDHEN and CDR2 is SYDVKM. Trimming took 8 bases from V and 0 from J, leaving 13 bases between them. The CDR3 is 14 residues long. The CDR3 nucleotides are TGTGCCAGCCTAAAACAGGTTCTGAACACTGAAGCTTTCTTT. Its translation is CASLKQVLNTEAFF.

The chain has TRBV10-3 and TRBJ1-1; unclear D gene. The CDR3 length is 13 residues. Germline CDR1 reads ENHRY; CDR2 reads SYGVKD. V was pared by 2 bases and J by 5 bases, with 9 bases between. This CDR3 reads CAISEEGGTEAFF. CDR3 DNA: TGTGCCATCAGTGAGGAGGGAGGGACTGAAGCTTTCTTT.

This clone appeared a few times. This chain joins TRBV18 and TRBJ2-5; D is unresolved. The V and J ends lost 3 bases and 4 bases respectively, with 9 bases between them. CDR3 length: 13 amino acids. The germline gives CDR1 KGHSH, CDR2 LQKENI. The CDR3 loop reads CASSPATVETQYF. The CDR3, as DNA: TGTGCCAGCTCACCTGCAACGGTAGAGACCCAGTACTTC.

The chain is built from TRBV18 and TRBJ2-7; TRBD1 matches at 11 bases. V dropped 6 bases and J dropped 0; count of bases not matched to a gene: 10. The V gene's germline CDR1 is KGHSH and CDR2 LQKENI. CDR3 length: 17 residues. The CDR3 nucleotides read TGTGCCAGCTCCCCCGGGACAGGGGGATCCGGCTCCTACGAGCAGTACTTC. This translates into CASSPGTGGSGSYEQYF.

As to this clone: The junction shows a germline mismatch at one end, possibly a read error. The genes are TRBV7-7 and TRBJ2-5, with no clear D. The CDR3 extends over 13 amino acids. Looked up from germline, CDR1 is SSHAT and CDR2 is FNYEAQ (reference sequence). The CDR3 loop reads CASSFKTGETQYF. CDR3 bases: TGTGCTAGCAGCTTCAAGACCGGAGAGACCCAGTACTTC.

In its sample, this clone is medium-sized. V gene TRBV4-2 combines with J gene TRBJ1-5, with 11 bases aligning to TRBD1. The ends lost 0 bases at V and 5 bases at J; junction bases unmatched: 0. The CDR3 runs to 15 residues. Germline-derived CDR1 and CDR2 are LGHNA and YNFKEQ. CDR3 sequence reads: CASSQEGQGDQPQHF. CDR3 DNA sequence: TGTGCCAGCAGCCAAGAGGGACAGGGGGATCAGCCCCAGCATTTT.

This chain uses TRBV29-1 with TRBJ1-1; D is perhaps TRBD1 (5 bases). Germline CDR1 is SQVTM and CDR2 is ANQGSEA. V shed 3 bases and J shed 4 bases, with 12 bases lying between them. The CDR3 covers 13 residues. The CDR3 bases are TGCAGCGTTGAGGGGGGAGAATCCACTGAAGCTTTCTTT. Residues: CSVEGGESTEAFF. Full variable domain (outside the CDR3, taken from reference TRBV29-1 and TRBJ1-1): SAVISQKPSRDICQRGTSLTIQCQVDSQVTMMFWYRQQPGQSLTLIATANQGSEATYESGFVIDKFPISRPNLTFSTLTVSNMSPEDSSIYLCSVEGGESTEAFFGQGTRLTVV.

The chain uses TRBV19 and TRBJ2-7, with 8 bases aligning to TRBD1. In germline, CDR1 is LNHDA, CDR2 SQIVND (reference sequence). V gave up 5 bases and J gave up 3 bases; unmatched junction bases: 6. This CDR3 contains 14 residues. DNA for the CDR3: TGTGCCAGTAGTTCAACAGGGGGGCTCTACGAGCAGTACTTC. This translates into CASSSTGGLYEQYF. Full variable domain (outside the CDR3, taken from reference TRBV19 and TRBJ2-7): DGGITQSPKYLFRKEGQNVTLSCEQNLNHDAMYWYRQDPGQGLRLIYYSQIVNDFQKGDIAEGYSVSREKKESFPLTVTSAQKNPTAFYLCASSSTGGLYEQYFGPGTRLTVT.

The chain is built from TRBV10-3 and TRBJ1-1; a possible D gene is TRBD1 (5 bases). Germline V CDR1 and CDR2: ENHRY, SYGVKD. Trimming removed 5 bases at V and 3 bases at J, with 16 bases between. The CDR3 sequence is 15 residues long. CDR3 bases: TGTGCCATCAGTCCTCTCGGGGGGAGGGACACTGAAGCTTTCTTT. Translating it yields CAISPLGGRDTEAFF.

The V call is TRBV7-9, the J call TRBJ2-5; D is undetermined. With 0 bases removed from V and 2 bases from J, the gap between germline ends came to 7 bases. CDR1 SEHNR and CDR2 FQNEAQ come from the germline V gene (reference sequence). CDR3 size: 14 residues. CDR3 sequence reads: CASSLAGKQETQYF. The CDR3 DNA reads TGTGCCAGCAGCTTAGCGGGAAAACAAGAGACCCAGTACTTC.

V and J are TRBV30 and TRBJ2-2; D uncertain. The V end was cut by 2 bases, the J end by 4 bases, with 5 bases between. The CDR3 totals 12 residues. Per the germline V gene, CDR1 is GTSNPN and CDR2 is SVGIG (reference sequence). CDR3 DNA sequence: TGTGCCTGGAGTCGTGGCACCGGGGAGCTGTTTTTT. This translates into CAWSRGTGELFF. Variable domain in full (rest from reference TRBV30 and TRBJ2-2): SQTIHQWPATLVQPVGSPLSLECTVEGTSNPNLYWYRQAAGRGLQLLFYSVGIGQISSEVPQNLSASRPQDRQFILSSKKLLLSDSGFYLCAWSRGTGELFFGEGSRLTVL.

DNA for the CDR3: TGTGCCAGCAGTTGGGGACAGAGCTCCTACGAGCAGTACTTC. Protein: CASSWGQSSYEQYF. This chain uses TRBV5-6 with TRBJ2-7; 7 bases align to TRBD1. The CDR3 loop spans 14 amino acids. With 5 bases clipped from V and 0 bases from J, the junction kept 5 bases outside the gene matches. Germline CDR1 is SGHDT and CDR2 is YYEEEE.

The genes are TRBV18 and TRBJ1-3, with D perhaps TRBD1 (6 bases). V was clipped by 3 bases and J by 0 bases, with 18 bases between them. Germline-derived CDR1 and CDR2 are KGHSH and LQKENI. CDR3 length equals 18 residues. The CDR3 DNA sequence: TGTGCCAGCTCACCTCCCGGGGGCCCCCCACGCTCTGGAAACACCATATATTTT. It translates to CASSPPGGPPRSGNTIYF.

The chain couples TRBV7-9 to TRBJ2-1, with D possibly being TRBD2 (5 bases). V lost 8 bases to trimming and J lost 6 bases, with 11 bases between them. This CDR3 is built from 12 residues. CDR1 is SEHNR and CDR2 is FQNEAQ in the germline V gene (reference sequence). The CDR3 region is CASDGEGNEQFF. In DNA, the CDR3 is TGTGCCAGCGACGGAGAGGGCAATGAGCAGTTCTTC. Variable domain in full (rest from reference TRBV7-9 and TRBJ2-1): DTGVSQNPRHKITKRGQNVTFRCDPISEHNRLYWYRQTLGQGPEFLTYFQNEAQLEKSRLLSDRFSAERPKGSFSTLEIQRTEQGDSAMYLCASDGEGNEQFFGPGTRLTVL.

This clone has only one observation. The chain employs TRBV6-6 and TRBJ1-1; 7 nucleotides line up with TRBD1. Germline V CDR1 and CDR2: MNHNY, SVGAGI (reference sequence). Losses at the gene ends were 2 bases for V and 4 bases for J; bases not matched to a gene: 4. The CDR3 length is 14 residues. The CDR3: CASSYEGATTEAFF. The CDR3 DNA reads TGTGCCAGCAGTTACGAGGGGGCGACCACTGAAGCTTTCTTT.

The chain combines TRBV10-3 with TRBJ2-7; 7 bases align to TRBD1. Germline-derived CDR1 and CDR2 are ENHRY and SYGVKD. The CDR3 spans 14 residues. The ends lost 7 bases at V and 1 base at J; junction bases unmatched: 7. The CDR3 reads CAIKRDSVSYEQYF. CDR3 in DNA: TGTGCCATCAAAAGGGACAGTGTGTCCTACGAGCAGTACTTC.